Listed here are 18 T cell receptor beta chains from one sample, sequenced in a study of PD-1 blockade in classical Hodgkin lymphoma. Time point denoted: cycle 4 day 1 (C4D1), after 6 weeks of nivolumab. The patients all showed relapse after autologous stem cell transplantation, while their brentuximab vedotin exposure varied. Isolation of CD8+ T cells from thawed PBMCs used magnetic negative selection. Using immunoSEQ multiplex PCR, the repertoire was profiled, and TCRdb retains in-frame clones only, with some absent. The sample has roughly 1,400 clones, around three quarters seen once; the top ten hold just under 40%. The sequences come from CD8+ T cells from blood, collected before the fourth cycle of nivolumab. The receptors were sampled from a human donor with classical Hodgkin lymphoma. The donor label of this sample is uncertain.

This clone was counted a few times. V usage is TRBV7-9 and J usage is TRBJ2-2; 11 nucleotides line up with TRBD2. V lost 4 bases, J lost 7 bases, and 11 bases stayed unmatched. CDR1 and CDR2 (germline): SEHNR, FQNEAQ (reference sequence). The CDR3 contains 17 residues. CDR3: CASSSELAGVYIGELFF. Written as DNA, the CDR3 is TGTGCCAGCAGCTCTGAACTAGCGGGAGTGTACATCGGGGAGCTGTTTTTT.

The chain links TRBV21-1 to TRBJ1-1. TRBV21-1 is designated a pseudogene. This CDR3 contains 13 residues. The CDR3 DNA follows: TGTGCCAGCAGCGTATGGTTTCGCACTGAAGCTTTCTTT. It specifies CASSVWFRTEAFF.

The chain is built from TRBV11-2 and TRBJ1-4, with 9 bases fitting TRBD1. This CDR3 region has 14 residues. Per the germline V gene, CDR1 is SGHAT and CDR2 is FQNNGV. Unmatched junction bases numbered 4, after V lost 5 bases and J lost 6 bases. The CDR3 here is CASSPWTGDEKLFF. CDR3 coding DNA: TGTGCCAGCAGCCCGTGGACAGGGGATGAAAAACTGTTTTTT.

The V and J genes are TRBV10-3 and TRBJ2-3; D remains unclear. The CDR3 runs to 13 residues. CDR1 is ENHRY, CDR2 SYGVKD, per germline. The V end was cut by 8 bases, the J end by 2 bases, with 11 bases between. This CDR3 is CAIGWGNTDTQYF. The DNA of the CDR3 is TGTGCCATCGGGTGGGGAAACACAGATACGCAGTATTTT.

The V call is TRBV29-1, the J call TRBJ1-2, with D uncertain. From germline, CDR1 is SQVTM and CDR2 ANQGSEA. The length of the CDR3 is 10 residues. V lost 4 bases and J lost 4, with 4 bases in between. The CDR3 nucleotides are TGCAGCGTTGCTAGCTATGGCTACACCTTC. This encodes CSVASYGYTF.

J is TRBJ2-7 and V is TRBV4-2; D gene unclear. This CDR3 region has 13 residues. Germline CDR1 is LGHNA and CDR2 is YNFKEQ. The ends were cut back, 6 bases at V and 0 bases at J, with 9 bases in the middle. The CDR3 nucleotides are TGTGCCAGCAGTAACTGGGACTCCTACGAGCAGTACTTC. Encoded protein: CASSNWDSYEQYF.

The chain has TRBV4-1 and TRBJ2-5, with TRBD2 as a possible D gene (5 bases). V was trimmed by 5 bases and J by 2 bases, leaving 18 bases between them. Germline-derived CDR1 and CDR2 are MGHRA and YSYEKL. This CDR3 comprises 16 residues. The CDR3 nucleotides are TGCGCCAGCAGCGAGGAAGAGCTAGCAGAGCAAGAGACCCAGTACTTC. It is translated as CASSEEELAEQETQYF.

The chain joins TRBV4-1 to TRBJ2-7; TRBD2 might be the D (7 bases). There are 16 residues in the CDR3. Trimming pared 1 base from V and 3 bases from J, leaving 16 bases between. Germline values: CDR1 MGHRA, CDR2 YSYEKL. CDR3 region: CASSQVGASGFYEQYF. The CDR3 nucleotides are TGCGCCAGCAGCCAAGTGGGGGCTAGCGGCTTCTACGAGCAGTACTTC.

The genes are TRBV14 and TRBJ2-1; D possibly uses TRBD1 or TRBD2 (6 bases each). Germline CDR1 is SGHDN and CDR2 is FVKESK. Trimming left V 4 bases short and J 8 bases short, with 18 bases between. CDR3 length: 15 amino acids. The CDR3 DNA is TGTGCCAGCAGCCCAAGAAGCTCCGGGGGCTATGAGCAGTTCTTC. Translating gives CASSPRSSGGYEQFF.

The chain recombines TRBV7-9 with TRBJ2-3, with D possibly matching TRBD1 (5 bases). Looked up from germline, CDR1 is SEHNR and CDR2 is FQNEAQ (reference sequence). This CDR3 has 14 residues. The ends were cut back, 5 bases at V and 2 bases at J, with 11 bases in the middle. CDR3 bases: TGTGCCAGCAGCACAGGTTTCCCCACAGATACGCAGTATTTT. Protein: CASSTGFPTDTQYF.

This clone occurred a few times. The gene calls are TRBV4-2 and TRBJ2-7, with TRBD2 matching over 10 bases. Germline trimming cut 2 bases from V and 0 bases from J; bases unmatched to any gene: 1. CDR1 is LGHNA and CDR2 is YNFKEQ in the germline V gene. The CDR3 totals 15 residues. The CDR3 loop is CASSQQREGSYEQYF. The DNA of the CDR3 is TGTGCCAGCAGCCAACAGCGGGAGGGCTCCTACGAGCAGTACTTC.

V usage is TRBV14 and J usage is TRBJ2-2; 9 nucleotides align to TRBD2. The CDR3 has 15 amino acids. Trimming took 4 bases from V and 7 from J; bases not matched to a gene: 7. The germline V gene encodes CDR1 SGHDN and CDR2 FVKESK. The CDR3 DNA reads TGTGCCAGCAGCCTTCTAGCGGGACGTGGCGGGGAGCTGTTTTTT. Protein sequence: CASSLLAGRGGELFF.

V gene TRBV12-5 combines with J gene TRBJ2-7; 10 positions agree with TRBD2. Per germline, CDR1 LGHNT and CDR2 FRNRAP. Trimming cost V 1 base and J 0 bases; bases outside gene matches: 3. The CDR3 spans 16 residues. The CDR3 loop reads CASGLGPSGSSYEQYF. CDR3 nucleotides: TGTGCTAGTGGTTTGGGGCCTAGCGGGAGCTCCTACGAGCAGTACTTC.

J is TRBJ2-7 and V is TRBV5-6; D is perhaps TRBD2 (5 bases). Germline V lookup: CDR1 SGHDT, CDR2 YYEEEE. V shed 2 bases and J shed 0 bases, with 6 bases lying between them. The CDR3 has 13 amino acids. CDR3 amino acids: CASSLAASYEQYF. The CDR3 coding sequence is TGTGCCAGCAGCTTAGCGGCCTCCTACGAGCAGTACTTC.

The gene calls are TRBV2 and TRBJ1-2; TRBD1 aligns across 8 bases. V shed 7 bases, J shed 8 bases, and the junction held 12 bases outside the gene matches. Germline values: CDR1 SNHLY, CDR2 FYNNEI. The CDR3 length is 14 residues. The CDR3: CASNPRTGTGGYTF. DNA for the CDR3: TGTGCCAGCAATCCCCGGACAGGGACTGGGGGCTACACCTTC.

In DNA, the CDR3 is TGCGCCAGCAGCCAAGCGAACAGGGGTTATGACGAGCAGTACTTC. This sequence encodes CASSQANRGYDEQYF. The chain employs TRBV4-1 and TRBJ2-5; 7 bases are a match to TRBD1. The J call may be wrong; the DNA end is better matched by TRBJ2-7. CDR1 is MGHRA, CDR2 YSYEKL, per germline. The CDR3 has 15 residues.

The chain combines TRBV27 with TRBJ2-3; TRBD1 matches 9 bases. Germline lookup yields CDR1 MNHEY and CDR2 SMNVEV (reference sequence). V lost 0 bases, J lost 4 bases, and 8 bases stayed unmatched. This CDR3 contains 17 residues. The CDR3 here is CASSLSGDRGGADTQYF. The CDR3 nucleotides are TGTGCCAGCAGTTTATCGGGCGACAGGGGGGGCGCAGATACGCAGTATTTT.

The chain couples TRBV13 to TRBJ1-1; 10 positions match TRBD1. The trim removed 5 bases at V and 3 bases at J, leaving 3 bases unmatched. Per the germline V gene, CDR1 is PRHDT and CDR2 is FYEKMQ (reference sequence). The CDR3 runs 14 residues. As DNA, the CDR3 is TGTGCCAGCAGCAAGGACAGGGGGTACACTGAAGCTTTCTTT. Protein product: CASSKDRGYTEAFF.